This TCR beta chain was documented in a study of blood T cells in healthy people across ages (dated by TCRdb to the mid-2010s). About the full investigation: In model experiments, template switching captured about one uniquely barcoded TCR beta cDNA molecule for every two T cells. To track age-related changes in TCR beta repertoire diversity, the study relied on deep sequencing normalized with unique cDNA molecular identifiers. To avoid experimental bias, donors of different ages were distributed randomly across sequencing lanes. The study analyzed two additional independent replicas of 1 million unique cDNA reads from the same blood draw for two donors, one aged 18 to 30 and one aged 80 or older. Donors were grouped into four age groups: young (average 16 years), middle-aged (39), aged (around 66) and long-lived (around 80). What the work shows at the level of the full study, not this receptor alone: The long-lived group showed more naive CD4+ T cells, fewer expanded clones and increased TCR diversity than the aged group, suggesting age selection. Estimates of total diversity from one million sequenced T cells were regarded as lower bounds and underestimates. The percentage of naive T cells measured by flow cytometry correlated strongly with observed TCR beta diversity. The CMV infection status of donors was not known, potentially confounding age-related changes in expanded clonotypes. Since profiling was done on bulk unsorted PBMCs, naive and antigen-experienced compartments could not be conclusively compared. Observed TCR beta diversity per million T cells fell roughly linearly with age, and a significant reduction was already apparent by age around 36.

The roughly 39 donors, aged about 6 to 95 years, were systemically healthy Caucasian individuals from Russia. Approximately 10 milliliters of peripheral blood were collected from each donor into EDTA-treated Vacutainer tubes. Ficoll-Paque density-gradient centrifugation was used to isolate PBMCs, with at least 7 million per sample. Trizol reagent was used to extract total RNA from the PBMCs, yielding at least 5.5 micrograms per sample. For every donor, flow cytometry on a PBMC aliquot measured the percentage of naive CD45RAhigh/CD27high T cells. Libraries were prepared through 5' RACE. Data came from an Illumina HiSeq 2500. A second roughly 6 to 12 cycle PCR used a sample-barcoded 5' primer and a J-beta primer mix. Each TCR beta cDNA molecule received a unique molecular identifier from a template-switch 5' adaptor carrying 12 random nucleotides. At least 3 million CDR3-containing paired-end reads were obtained from each sample. All of the RNA was converted into first-strand cDNA using the Mint cDNA synthesis kit, with a TRBC-specific oligonucleotide serving as the primer. After uracil-DNA glycosylase treatment, a first 18-cycle PCR used universal primers M1SS and BC2_uni_R on all cDNA. Regarding the original processing steps: For normalization, 1 million high-quality reads, each with a distinct molecular identifier, were randomly selected from each sample. Reads with shared molecular identifiers were discarded instead of being binned into consensus sequences. MiTCR, with a Q25 quality threshold and the strictest error-elimination algorithm, was used for CDR3 identification, clonotype clustering and error correction. A nonparametric unseen species model with Euler transformation was used to estimate a lower bound on total TCR beta diversity. TCRdb trimmed the raw reads at Q25, called clones with MiXCR and kept productive beta chains. All rows with the same CDR3 protein become a single entry with the most common DNA and genes. Here the V and J calls rest on TCRdb's processing, not on the authors' analysis. In all, the sample holds 550,000 to 750,000 distinct CDR3 sequences, and 20% to 25% of those were seen once. The leading ten clones occupy approximately 3.6% of the sample.

This clonotype showed up just a few times. The antigen this receptor binds is unknown. Per-base quality was not reported, and no clone a single base away is much larger than it. The TCR sequence derives from a man in his sixties or seventies in good health. Sequencing input: blood.

The CDR3 amino acid sequence is: CASSLVGQGFYEQYF. The nucleotides read TGTGCCAGCAGCTTAGTGGGACAGGGTTTCTACGAGCAGTACTTC. The chain uses TRBV7-9 and TRBJ2-7; 9 central nucleotides agree with TRBD1. From V the trimming removes 1 base and from J it removes 3 bases, while the gene matches leave 4 bases of the junction unaccounted for. The CDR3 holds 15 amino acids from the cysteine to the phenylalanine. The kept DNA is CDR3 alone, 45 bases in frame from the first base. CDR1 and CDR2 are drawn from the germline V gene (reference sequence): SEHNR, FQNEAQ.